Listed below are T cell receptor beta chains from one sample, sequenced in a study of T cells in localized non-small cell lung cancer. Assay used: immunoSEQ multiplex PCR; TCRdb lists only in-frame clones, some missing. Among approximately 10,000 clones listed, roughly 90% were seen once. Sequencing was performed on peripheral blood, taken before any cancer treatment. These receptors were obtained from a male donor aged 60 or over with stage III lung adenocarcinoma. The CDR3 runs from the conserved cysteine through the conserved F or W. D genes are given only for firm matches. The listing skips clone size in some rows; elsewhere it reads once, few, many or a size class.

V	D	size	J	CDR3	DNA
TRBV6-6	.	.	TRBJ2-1	CASSYSMGNEQFF	TGTGCCAGCAGTTACTCGATGGGTAATGAGCAGTTCTTC
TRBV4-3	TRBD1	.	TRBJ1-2	CASSLGPGTGQNYGYTF	TGCGCCAGCAGCTTGGGACCGGGGACAGGACAGAACTATGGCTACACCTTC
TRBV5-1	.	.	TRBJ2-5	CASSLLGGRGETQYF	TGCGCCAGCAGCCTCCTGGGGGGCAGGGGAGAGACCCAGTACTTC
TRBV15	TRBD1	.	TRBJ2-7	CATSRGQGVSYEQYF	TGTGCCACCAGCAGGGGACAGGGGGTCTCCTACGAGCAGTACTTC
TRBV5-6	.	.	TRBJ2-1	CASSSPGRRVDEQFF	TGTGCCAGCAGCTCACCCGGTAGGAGAGTCGATGAGCAGTTCTTC
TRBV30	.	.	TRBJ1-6	CAWRERSYNSPLHF	TGTGCCTGGAGAGAACGGTCCTATAATTCACCCCTCCACTTT
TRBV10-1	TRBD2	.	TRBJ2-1	CASSDHRSGNEQFF	TGCGCCAGCAGTGACCACCGTAGCGGGAATGAGCAGTTCTTC
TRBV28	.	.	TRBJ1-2	CASTSLGAFRYTF	TGTGCCAGCACCTCTCTAGGAGCGTTTCGATACACCTTC
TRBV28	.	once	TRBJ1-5	CASSLGGALGIQPQHF	TGTGCCAGCAGTTTAGGTGGGGCCCTCGGAATTCAGCCCCAGCATTTT
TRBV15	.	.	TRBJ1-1	CATSSGTYTEAFF	TGTGCCACCAGCAGTGGAACCTACACTGAAGCTTTCTTT
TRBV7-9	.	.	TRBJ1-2	CASSEPNNYGYTF	TGTGCCAGCAGCGAACCGAATAACTATGGCTACACCTTC
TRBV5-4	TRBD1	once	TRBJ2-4	CASSFQGAGKNIQYF	TGTGCCAGCAGCTTCCAGGGGGCTGGCAAAAACATTCAGTACTTC
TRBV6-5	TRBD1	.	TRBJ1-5	CASSPRGRGNQPQHF	TGTGCCAGCAGTCCCAGGGGGCGAGGCAATCAGCCCCAGCATTTT
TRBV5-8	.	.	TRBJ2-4	CASSLAGPGDIQYF	TGTGCCAGCAGCCTGGCCGGTCCAGGGGACATTCAGTACTTC
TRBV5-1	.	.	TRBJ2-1	CASSLTGGNANEQFF	TGCGCCAGCAGCTTGACGGGGGGCAATGCAAATGAGCAGTTCTTC
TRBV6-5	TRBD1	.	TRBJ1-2	CASSRDRANYGYTF	TGTGCCAGCAGCCGGGACAGGGCCAACTATGGCTACACCTTC
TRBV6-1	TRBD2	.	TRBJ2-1	CASSRTSGEQFF	TGTGCCAGCAGCCGGACTAGCGGTGAGCAGTTCTTC
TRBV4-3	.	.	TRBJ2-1	CASSQDTFPNEQFF	TGCGCCAGCAGCCAAGATACCTTCCCCAATGAGCAGTTCTTC
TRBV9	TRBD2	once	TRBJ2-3	CASSPGGSDADTQYF	TGTGCCAGCAGCCCCGGGGGGAGCGATGCAGATACGCAGTATTTT
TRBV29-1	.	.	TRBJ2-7	CSVDIGSVEQYF	TGCAGCGTTGATATCGGGAGTGTCGAGCAGTACTTC
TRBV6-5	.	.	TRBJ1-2	CASIDRSNYGYTF	TGTGCCAGCATCGACAGGAGTAACTATGGCTACACCTTC
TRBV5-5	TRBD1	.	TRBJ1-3	CASSPRDSSGNTIYF	TGTGCCAGCAGCCCGCGGGACAGCTCTGGAAACACCATATATTTT
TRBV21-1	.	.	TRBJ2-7	CASSAYRGRVSGREDEQYF	TGTGCCAGCAGCGCATACAGGGGGCGAGTGAGCGGGAGGGAGGACGAGCAGTACTTC
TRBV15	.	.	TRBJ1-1	CATSRGQSNTEAFF	TGTGCCACCAGCAGAGGACAGTCGAACACTGAAGCTTTCTTT
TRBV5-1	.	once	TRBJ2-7	CASSLAPGIYEQYF	TGCGCCAGCAGCTTGGCCCCAGGGATCTACGAGCAGTACTTC
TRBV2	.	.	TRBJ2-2	CASSEAPPSVSTGELFF	TGTGCCAGCAGTGAAGCGCCACCATCGGTCAGTACCGGGGAGCTGTTTTTT
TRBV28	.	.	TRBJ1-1	CASSMTVPTEAFF	TGTGCCAGCAGTATGACAGTTCCCACTGAAGCTTTCTTT
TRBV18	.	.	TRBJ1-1	CASSPGGPLNTEAFF	TGTGCCAGCTCACCGGGGGGTCCCCTGAACACTGAAGCTTTCTTT
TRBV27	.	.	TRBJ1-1	CASSLSRAGATEAFF	TGTGCCAGCAGTTTATCTCGGGCGGGGGCCACTGAAGCTTTCTTT
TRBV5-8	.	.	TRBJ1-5	CASSLERGSGNQPQHF	TGTGCCAGCAGCTTGGAACGGGGATCGGGCAATCAGCCCCAGCATTTT
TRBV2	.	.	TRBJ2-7	CASSDQREQYF	TGTGCCAGCAGTGACCAGCGTGAGCAGTACTTC
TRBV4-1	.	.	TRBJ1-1	CASSQDRGQMNTEAFF	TGCGCCAGCAGCCAAGATCGGGGGCAGATGAACACTGAAGCTTTCTTT
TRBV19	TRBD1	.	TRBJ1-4	CATDPGQWSGELFF	TGTGCCACCGATCCGGGACAGTGGAGTGGTGAACTGTTTTTT
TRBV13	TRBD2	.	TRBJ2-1	CASSFQLASGRGEQFF	TGTGCCAGCAGCTTCCAGCTGGCTAGCGGGAGAGGTGAGCAGTTCTTC
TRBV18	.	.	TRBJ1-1	CASSPDSSNTEAFF	TGTGCCAGCTCACCGGACAGCTCGAACACTGAAGCTTTCTTT
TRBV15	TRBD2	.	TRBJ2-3	CATSRGLAEIGTDTQYF	TGTGCCACCAGCAGGGGGCTAGCGGAGATTGGGACAGATACGCAGTATTTT
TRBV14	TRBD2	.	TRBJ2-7	CASSGTVLAGNSEQYF	TGTGCCAGCAGCGGAACGGTCCTAGCGGGTAACTCCGAGCAGTACTTC
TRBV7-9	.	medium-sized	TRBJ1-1	CASSLGSMNTEAFF	TGTGCCAGCAGCTTAGGAAGCATGAACACTGAAGCTTTCTTT
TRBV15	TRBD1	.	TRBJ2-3	CATSRDAGQGVDTQYF	TGTGCCACCAGCAGAGATGCTGGACAGGGGGTAGATACGCAGTATTTT
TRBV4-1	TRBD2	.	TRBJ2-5	CASSQGSGNRETQYF	TGCGCCAGCAGCCAAGGTAGCGGGAATCGGGAGACCCAGTACTTC
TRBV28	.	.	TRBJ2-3	CASSPDGVLSTDTQYF	TGTGCCAGCAGTCCAGACGGAGTCCTAAGCACAGATACGCAGTATTTT
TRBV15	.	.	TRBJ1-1	CATSRGLRNTEAFF	TGTGCCACCAGCAGAGGCCTCAGGAACACTGAAGCTTTCTTT
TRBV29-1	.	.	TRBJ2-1	CSADLLGSYNEQFF	TGCAGCGCCGACTTACTAGGCTCCTACAATGAGCAGTTCTTC
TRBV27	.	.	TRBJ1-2	CASSLGSGVYGYTF	TGTGCCAGCAGTTTAGGCAGTGGGGTCTATGGCTACACCTTC
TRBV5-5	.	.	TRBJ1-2	CASSLASGSNGYTF	TGTGCCAGCAGCTTGGCGTCAGGGAGTAATGGCTACACCTTC